This entry is about one T cell receptor (beta chain). Antigen: not known. The data were obtained in a study of cytomegalovirus exposure and HLA in healthy donors. Some clones are missing from TCRdb's copy, which holds only in-frame ones; the method was immunoSEQ multiplex PCR. The sample includes some 170,000 clones, roughly nine tenths of them seen just once. The donors formed part of the roughly 120-subject validation cohort, distinct from the roughly 600-subject first cohort. General observations from the study: Most TCR sequences showed up rarely, but some public TCRs showed up in many donors. The authors listed approximately 150 TCR beta chains as cytomegalovirus-associated. In vitro testing confirmed a few CMV-associated chains as specific for CMV antigens.

The ends were cut back, 0 bases at V and 3 bases at J, with 15 bases in the middle. Germline V gene lookup returns CDR1 MGHRA and CDR2 YSYEKL. CDR3 size: 16 residues. The sample taken for sequencing was PBMCs. This clonotype originated in a woman aged 30 to 39 in good health and CMV-seronegative. The rearrangement links TRBV4-1 to TRBJ2-7, with D hard to call. The CDR3 sequence is CASSQEFLGLLYEQYF. DNA of the CDR3: TGCGCCAGCAGCCAAGAATTCCTAGGGCTACTCTACGAGCAGTACTTC.